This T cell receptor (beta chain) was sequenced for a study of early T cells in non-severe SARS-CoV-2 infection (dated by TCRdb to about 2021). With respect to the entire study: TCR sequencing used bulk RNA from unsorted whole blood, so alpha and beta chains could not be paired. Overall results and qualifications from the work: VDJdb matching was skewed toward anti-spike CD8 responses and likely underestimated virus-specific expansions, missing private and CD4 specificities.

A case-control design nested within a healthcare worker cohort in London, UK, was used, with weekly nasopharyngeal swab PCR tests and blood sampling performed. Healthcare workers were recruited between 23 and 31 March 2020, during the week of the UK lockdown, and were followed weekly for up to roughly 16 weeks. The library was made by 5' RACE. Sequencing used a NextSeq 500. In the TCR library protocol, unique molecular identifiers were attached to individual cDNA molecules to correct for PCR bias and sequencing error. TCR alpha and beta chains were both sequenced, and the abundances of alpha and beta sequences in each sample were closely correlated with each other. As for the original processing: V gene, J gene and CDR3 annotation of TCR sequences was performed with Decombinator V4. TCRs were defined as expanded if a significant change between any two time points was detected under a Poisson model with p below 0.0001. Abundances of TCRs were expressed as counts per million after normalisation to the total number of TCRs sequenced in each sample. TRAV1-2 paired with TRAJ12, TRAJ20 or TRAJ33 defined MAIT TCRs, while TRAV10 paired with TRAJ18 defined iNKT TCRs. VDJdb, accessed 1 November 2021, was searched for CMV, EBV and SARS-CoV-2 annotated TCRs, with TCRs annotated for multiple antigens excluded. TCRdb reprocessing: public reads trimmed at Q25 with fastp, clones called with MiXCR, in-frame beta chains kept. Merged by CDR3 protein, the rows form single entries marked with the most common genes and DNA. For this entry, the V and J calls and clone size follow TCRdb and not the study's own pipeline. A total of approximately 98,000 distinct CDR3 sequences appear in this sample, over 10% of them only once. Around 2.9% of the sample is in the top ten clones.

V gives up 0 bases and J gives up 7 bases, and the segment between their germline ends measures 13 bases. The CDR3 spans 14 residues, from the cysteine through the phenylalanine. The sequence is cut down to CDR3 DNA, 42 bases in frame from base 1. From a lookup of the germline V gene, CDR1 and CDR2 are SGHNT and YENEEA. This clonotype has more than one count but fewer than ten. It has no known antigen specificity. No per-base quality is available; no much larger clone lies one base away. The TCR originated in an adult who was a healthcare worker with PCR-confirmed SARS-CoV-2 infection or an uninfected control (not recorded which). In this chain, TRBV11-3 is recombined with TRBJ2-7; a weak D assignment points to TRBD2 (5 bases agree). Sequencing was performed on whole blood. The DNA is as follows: TGTGCCAGCAGCTTAGAGCCTAGCAGATGGGAGCAGTACTTC. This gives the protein CASSLEPSRWEQYF. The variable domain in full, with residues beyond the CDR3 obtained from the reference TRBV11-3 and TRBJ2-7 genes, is EAGVVQSPRYKIIEKKQPVAFWCNPISGHNTLYWYLQNLGQGPELLIRYENEEAVDDSQLPKDRFSAERLKGVDSTLKIQPAELGDSAVYLCASSLEPSRWEQYFGPGTRLTVT.